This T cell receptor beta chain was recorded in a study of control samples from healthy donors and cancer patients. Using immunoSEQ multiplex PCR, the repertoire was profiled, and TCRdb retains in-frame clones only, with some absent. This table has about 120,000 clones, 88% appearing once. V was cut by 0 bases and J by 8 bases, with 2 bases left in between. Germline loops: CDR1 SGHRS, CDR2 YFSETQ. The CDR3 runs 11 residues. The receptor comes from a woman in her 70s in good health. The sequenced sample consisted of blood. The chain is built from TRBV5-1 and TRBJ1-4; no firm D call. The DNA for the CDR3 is TGCGCCAGCAGCTTGGGGGAAAAACTGTTTTTT. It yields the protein CASSLGEKLFF.